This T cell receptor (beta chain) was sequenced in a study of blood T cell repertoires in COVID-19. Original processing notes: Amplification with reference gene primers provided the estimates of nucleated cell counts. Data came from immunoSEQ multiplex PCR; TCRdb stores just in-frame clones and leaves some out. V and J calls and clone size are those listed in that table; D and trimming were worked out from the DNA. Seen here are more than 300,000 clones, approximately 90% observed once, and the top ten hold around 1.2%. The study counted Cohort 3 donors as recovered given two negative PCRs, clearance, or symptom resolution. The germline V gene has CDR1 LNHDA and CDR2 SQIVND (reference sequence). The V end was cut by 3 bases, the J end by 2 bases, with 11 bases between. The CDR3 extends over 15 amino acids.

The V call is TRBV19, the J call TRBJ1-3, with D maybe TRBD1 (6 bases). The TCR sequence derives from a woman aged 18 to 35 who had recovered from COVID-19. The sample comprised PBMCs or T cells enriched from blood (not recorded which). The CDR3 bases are TGTGCCAGTAGTATGGCAAAGGGGGCTGGAAACACCATATATTTT. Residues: CASSMAKGAGNTIYF.